This entry is about one T cell receptor beta chain. Germline CDR1 SGHRS, CDR2 YFSETQ. The CDR3 length is 14 residues. Trimming cost V 5 bases and J 4 bases, with 15 bases left between them. Profiles of TCR beta VDJ and CDR3 were generated from a genomic DNA template. MiXCR, applied by TCRdb to the reads, yields one record per CDR3 protein. Of hundreds of thousands of distinct CDR3 sequences detected, 55% to 75% appear once; the ten largest clones hold less than 4%. This sample is drawn from a study of CD8+CD57+ T cells in acquired aplastic anemia. Study summary: Sorted CD4+ and CD8+ cells yielded roughly 3.2 ug of DNA on average.

The genes are TRBV5-1 and TRBJ1-2; no clear D gene. The sequence derives from a human donor in good health, serving as a control. The source material was sorted CD4+, CD8+, or CD8+CD57+ T cells (not recorded which) from PBMCs. This CDR3 reads CASSVRVVLYGYTF. CDR3 bases: TGCGCCAGCAGTGTTCGAGTCGTGCTCTATGGCTACACCTTC.